This T cell receptor beta chain was recovered during a study of blood T cell repertoires in COVID-19. On the study more broadly: COVID-19 samples, acute and convalescent, were from the United States, Italy and Spain. Sources were T cells, B-cell-depleted T cells, or PBMCs; the material itself was cDNA or gDNA.

How the authors handled the data: Cell counts per sample came from amplifying reference gene primers. This table comes from immunoSEQ multiplex PCR, and its TCRdb copy is limited to in-frame clones, with some not included. V, J and clone size reflect that table, while D and trimming were determined from the DNA. This table holds 26,000 or so clones, about 83% found once. Trimming removed 0 bases at V and 7 bases at J, with 14 bases between. CDR1 and CDR2 from the germline V gene are SGHNT and YYREEE (reference sequence). This CDR3 spans 15 amino acids. What was sequenced was peripheral blood. The chain recombines TRBV5-4 with TRBJ2-1; a possible D gene is TRBD2 (6 bases). The TCR sequence derives from a human donor in a cohort sampled during active COVID-19. The CDR3: CASSLGREIGNEQFF. The CDR3 DNA follows: TGTGCCAGCAGCTTGGGGAGGGAGATAGGAAATGAGCAGTTCTTC.